This passage covers 17 T cell receptor beta chains from one sample sequenced in a study of cytomegalovirus exposure and HLA in healthy donors (dated by TCRdb to about 2017). The protocol used for the library was the immunoSEQ multiplex PCR assay. For the multiplex PCR, a mixture combining 60 forward primers for TCR Vbeta segments and 13 reverse primers for TCR Jbeta segments was used. Drawn from immuneACCESS, this table holds only the in-frame rearrangements with V and J called that TCRdb kept. Clones are partly lost; checked studies trace under half to an unresolved V gene and leave the rest unexplained. Across this sample there are about 88,000 clones, with about 90% seen only once. Around 2.3% of the sample rests with the top ten. The sequenced material came from PBMCs. The receptor source for this set is a man aged 18 to 35 in good health and CMV-seronegative.

The genes are TRBV5-1 and TRBJ2-3, with D possibly TRBD2 on 6 matching bases. This CDR3 comprises 16 residues. Looked up from germline, CDR1 is SGHRS and CDR2 is YFSETQ. The V and J ends lost 0 bases and 2 bases respectively, with 13 bases between them. CDR3 sequence reads: CASSLGPGLYTDTQYF. For the CDR3, the DNA is TGCGCCAGCAGCTTGGGTCCGGGACTCTACACAGATACGCAGTATTTT.

The V and J genes are TRBV28 and TRBJ2-1; 9 bases fit TRBD1. V trimming: 3 bases; J trimming: 9 bases; junction bases outside the gene matches: 12. Per germline, CDR1 MDHEN and CDR2 SYDVKM. CDR3 size: 16 residues. The CDR3 protein is CASSFFGTGKQVEQFF. As DNA, the CDR3 is TGTGCCAGCAGTTTCTTTGGGACAGGGAAGCAGGTTGAGCAGTTCTTC.

The chain combines TRBV7-9 with TRBJ2-1; no reliable D call. Germline V gene sequence: CDR1 SEHNR, CDR2 FQNEAQ (reference sequence). This CDR3 contains 14 residues. Between the trimmed V and J ends, which lost 1 base and 4 bases, there was a span of 8 bases. The CDR3 DNA sequence: TGTGCCAGCAGCTTAGGAACAGAGTACAATGAGCAGTTCTTC. Its translation is CASSLGTEYNEQFF.

The V call is TRBV9, the J call TRBJ2-6; TRBD1 is a possible D gene (6 bases). CDR1 and CDR2 from the germline V gene are SGDLS and YYNGEE. V gave up 5 bases and J gave up 0 bases, with 12 bases separating them. The CDR3 is 16 amino acids. CDR3 region: CASSRQAGSGANVLTF. The CDR3 DNA sequence: TGTGCCAGCAGTAGACAGGCCGGCTCTGGGGCCAACGTCCTGACTTTC.

This chain connects TRBV5-1 to TRBJ2-7; D uncertain. CDR1 is SGHRS, CDR2 YFSETQ, per germline. Deletions cut 7 bases from V and 3 bases from J, with 11 bases between. This CDR3 region has 12 residues. The CDR3 nucleotides are TGCGCCAGCCGCGGAGAAAACTACGAGCAGTACTTC. Protein: CASRGENYEQYF.

This chain connects TRBV2 to TRBJ1-2; D is unclear. Trimming shortened V by 4 bases and J by 5 bases, and 20 bases separated the two germline ends. CDR1 and CDR2 from the germline V gene are SNHLY and FYNNEI. This CDR3 comprises 16 residues. Here the CDR3 DNA reads TGTGCCAGCAGTGTAATTCAGGCGCCCACGGTATATGGCTACACCTTC. It yields the protein CASSVIQAPTVYGYTF.

This clone occurred a few times. This chain connects TRBV7-9 to TRBJ2-1; 9 bases are shared with TRBD2. CDR3 length: 16 amino acids. Germline loops: CDR1 SEHNR, CDR2 FQNEAQ (reference sequence). V lost 2 bases, J lost 1 base, and 3 bases stayed unmatched. In DNA, the CDR3 is TGTGCCAGCAGCTTATTCGCGGGAGGGTCCTACAATGAGCAGTTCTTC. Translated: CASSLFAGGSYNEQFF.

The chain is built from TRBV7-8 and TRBJ2-5; no firm D call. Judging by the DNA end, TRBJ2-7 fits better; the J call may be wrong. The length of the CDR3 is 13 residues. Germline values: CDR1 SGHVS, CDR2 FQNEAQ. The CDR3 loop reads CASSSKRLVEQYF. The DNA for the CDR3 is TGTGCCAGCAGCTCCAAGAGGCTAGTCGAGCAGTACTTC.

The J gene is TRBJ1-3, the V gene TRBV5-6; D is possibly TRBD1 (6 bases). Trimming took 7 bases from V and 4 from J, leaving 21 bases between them. The germline gives CDR1 SGHDT, CDR2 YYEEEE. The CDR3 loop spans 16 amino acids. For the CDR3, the DNA is TGTGCCAGCTCGATCCGCGGGGGGGGCTCAGGAAACACCATATATTTT. Its translation is CASSIRGGGSGNTIYF. Combining the CDR3 with reference TRBV5-6 and TRBJ1-3 gives the whole variable domain DAGVTQSPTHLIKTRGQQVTLRCSPKSGHDTVSWYQQALGQGPQFIFQYYEEEERQRGNFPDRFSGHQFPNYSSELNVNALLLGDSALYLCASSIRGGGSGNTIYFGEGSWLTVV.

J is TRBJ2-1 and V is TRBV7-9; D is possibly TRBD2 (7 bases). V was pared by 8 bases and J by 0 bases, with 23 bases between. The V gene's germline CDR1 is SEHNR and CDR2 FQNEAQ (reference sequence). CDR3 length equals 18 residues. The CDR3, as DNA: TGTGCCAGCGGGGGGGGCGGGAGAGTGGGGAGCTCCTACAATGAGCAGTTCTTC. This codes for CASGGGGRVGSSYNEQFF. Using reference TRBV7-9 and TRBJ2-1 for the parts outside the CDR3, the full variable domain is DTGVSQNPRHKITKRGQNVTFRCDPISEHNRLYWYRQTLGQGPEFLTYFQNEAQLEKSRLLSDRFSAERPKGSFSTLEIQRTEQGDSAMYLCASGGGGRVGSSYNEQFFGPGTRLTVL.

This chain connects TRBV28 to TRBJ1-1, with D unclear. Germline V CDR1 and CDR2: MDHEN, SYDVKM. This CDR3 spans 12 amino acids. The V gene lost 6 bases and the J gene lost 10 bases, with 15 bases spanning the gap. CDR3 protein: CASSPQRRRAFF. CDR3 nucleotides: TGTGCCAGCAGCCCCCAACGGCGGAGAGCTTTCTTT.

V is TRBV7-9 and J is TRBJ2-2, with D unresolved. CDR1 and CDR2 from the germline V gene are SEHNR and FQNEAQ (reference sequence). Trimming stripped 6 bases from V and 0 bases from J, with 8 bases between. The CDR3 sequence is 14 residues long. The CDR3 sequence is CASRMLANTGELFF. CDR3 nucleotide sequence: TGTGCCAGCAGGATGCTAGCGAACACCGGGGAGCTGTTTTTT.

V usage is TRBV6-5 and J usage is TRBJ1-1; TRBD1 is a possible D gene (5 bases). The CDR3 loop spans 15 amino acids. Trimming stripped 6 bases from V and 4 bases from J, with 18 bases between. Germline CDR1 and CDR2: MNHEY and SVGAGI. CDR3 in DNA: TGTGCCAGCAGCTCCCTCGGGGGAGGGAGCACTGAAGCTTTCTTT. Translation: CASSSLGGGSTEAFF.

The chain employs TRBV30 and TRBJ2-6; 14 bases match TRBD2. This CDR3 is 19 amino acids long. The germline V gene has CDR1 GTSNPN and CDR2 SVGIG (reference sequence). Unmatched junction bases numbered 8, after V lost 4 bases and J lost 0 bases. CDR3 loop: CAWKEGLAGVHSGANVLTF. The CDR3 nucleotides read TGTGCCTGGAAGGAGGGACTAGCGGGAGTCCACTCTGGGGCCAACGTCCTGACTTTC.

This chain uses TRBV25-1 with TRBJ2-1; TRBD2 matches 7 bases. Germline V gene data show CDR1 as MGHDK and CDR2 as SYGVNS. Trimming took 8 bases from V and 5 from J; bases not matched to a gene: 9. The CDR3 has 14 residues. The CDR3 bases are TGTGCCAGCGGGGGGGGTAGAAGCAACAATGAGCAGTTCTTC. Translation gives CASGGGRSNNEQFF.

In this sample, this clone turned up a few times. The gene calls are TRBV6-1 and TRBJ2-5, with 7 bases fitting TRBD2. Germline V gives CDR1 MNHNS, CDR2 SASEGT. The trim removed 1 base at V and 7 bases at J, leaving 9 bases unmatched. The CDR3 runs to 15 residues. In nucleotides, the CDR3 is TGTGCCAGCAGTGAAGACCCCGCGGGAGTCGGGACCCAGTACTTC. This sequence encodes CASSEDPAGVGTQYF.

The chain links TRBV28 to TRBJ2-7; the match to TRBD2 covers 8 bases. V lost 3 bases, J lost 2 bases, and 3 bases stayed unmatched. CDR1 is MDHEN, CDR2 SYDVKM, per germline. The CDR3 consists of 14 residues. DNA of the CDR3: TGTGCCAGCAGTTTTCAAGCGGGAGCCTACGAGCAGTACTTC. It translates to CASSFQAGAYEQYF.